The present entry profiles one T cell receptor beta chain with its context. Its cognate antigen is unknown. The assay was immunoSEQ multiplex PCR, and TCRdb's table has in-frame clones only and misses some. The sample shows almost 700,000 clones, around 90% of them seen only once. The CDR3 is made up of 15 amino acids. The V segment lost 4 bases and the J segment 4 bases; nucleotides outside the gene matches: 11. Germline V CDR1 and CDR2: SQVTM, ANQGSEA. The data were taken from a study of shared clonotypes between healthy human individuals. Naive CD8 cells, CD45RO-negative and positively selected for CCR7, excluded terminally differentiated effector memory CD45RA+ cells. General study findings and limits: Blood was the sole source, and tissue repertoires probably differ. In general, naive subsets displayed greater estimated richness than memory subsets did. It was the non-shared clonotypes that had lower generation probabilities than clonotypes shared by all four donors.

The gene calls are TRBV29-1 and TRBJ2-7; the match to TRBD2 covers 9 bases. The sequence was obtained from a man aged 30 to 39 in good health. Sample: naive CD8+ T cells sorted from blood. The chain's CDR3 is CSVGGSSGRLYEQYF. The CDR3 DNA reads as TGCAGCGTTGGCGGGTCGAGCGGGAGGCTGTACGAGCAGTACTTC.